The T cell receptor (beta chain) under discussion was sequenced for a study of blood T cells in healthy people across ages. J lost 6 bases, V lost 0 bases, and 7 bases had no gene match. Germline values: CDR1 MNHEY, CDR2 SVGAGI. The CDR3 has 16 amino acids. The second PCR ran roughly 6 to 11 cycles with a sample-barcoded 5' primer and J-beta primers. Template switching added a 12-random-nucleotide identifier to every cDNA molecule. Using its own MiXCR run on the 5' RACE reads, TCRdb lists one record per CDR3 protein. The sample lists some 890,000 distinct CDR3 sequences; 25% to 30% were seen once. This clonotype was found many times. Per sample, no less than 6 micrograms of total RNA were extracted. The same sample was also used in a study of T cells of mothers and their children. As that study records: Donation came from three healthy Caucasian mothers together with their six children. Detection yielded no persistent microchimeric T cell clones.

Sequencing used blood. The chain joins TRBV6-5 to TRBJ2-5; 10 bases align to TRBD1. This clonotype was sampled from a woman aged 40 to 49 in good health. The CDR3 protein is CASSYSPGQGLKTQYF. CDR3 DNA: TGTGCCAGCAGTTACTCCCCGGGACAGGGGTTGAAGACCCAGTACTTC.